Presented here are 3 T cell receptor beta chains from one specimen sequenced in a study of blood T cells in healthy people across ages. Through a sample-barcoded 5' primer and a J-beta primer mix, a second PCR was run for roughly 7 to 11 cycles. Each CDR3 protein is one row after TCRdb ran MiXCR on the 5' RACE reads. Here the sample spans fewer than 2 million distinct CDR3 sequences, 35% to 50% being singletons. Input material: blood. These TCRs come from a human donor in good health.

This clonotype has just a few counts. V gene TRBV4-1 combines with J gene TRBJ1-5, with D unclear. The CDR3 covers 13 residues. Germline V gives CDR1 MGHRA, CDR2 YSYEKL. Trimming cost V 4 bases and J 7 bases, with 11 bases left between them. The CDR3 nucleotides read TGCGCCAGCAGCCCCAGTTCCGGCCAGCCCCAGCATTTT. Protein sequence: CASSPSSGQPQHF.

The chain recombines TRBV6-5 with TRBJ1-2; 7 nucleotides align to TRBD1. The CDR3 length is 15 residues. CDR1 is MNHEY and CDR2 is SVGAGI in the germline V gene. Trimming cost V 6 bases and J 3 bases; bases outside gene matches: 10. CDR3 in DNA: TGTGCCAGCAGCCCCTTTAAGGGGGCTGACTATGGCTACACCTTC. This gives the protein CASSPFKGADYGYTF.

The chain combines TRBV15 with TRBJ1-1, with D hard to call. The germline gives CDR1 LNHNV, CDR2 YYDKDF (reference sequence). Trimming pared 6 bases from V and 0 bases from J, leaving 11 bases between. CDR3 length: 14 amino acids. The DNA for the CDR3 is TGTGCCACCAGTTCTGTGGGGATGAACACTGAAGCTTTCTTT. Protein: CATSSVGMNTEAFF.